This TCR beta chain was captured by sequencing in a study of blood T cell repertoires in COVID-19. Study context: Two negative PCRs, clearance, or symptom resolution were required of recovered Cohort 3 donors. Specimens from acute and convalescent COVID-19 originated in the United States, Italy and Spain.

The study recruited people aged about 18 to 90 years across 20 to 30 US areas. Membership in each cohort depended on participant-reported clinical history. TCRdb's table, derived via immunoSEQ multiplex PCR, lists solely in-frame clones and lacks some. The sample carries about 270,000 clones, more than 70% recorded once. Germline V gene sequence: CDR1 LNHDA, CDR2 SQIVND (reference sequence). V lost 8 bases to trimming and J lost 2 bases, with 11 bases between them. This CDR3 contains 13 residues. This sequence joins TRBV19 and TRBJ2-3, with unresolved D. This TCR was recovered from a woman in her fifties or sixties in a cohort exposed to, infected with or recovered from COVID-19 (not recorded which). Sequenced: PBMCs or T cells enriched from blood (not recorded which). In nucleotides, the CDR3 is TGTGCCAGTCCTAGTCCATTCACAGATACGCAGTATTTT. Its protein is CASPSPFTDTQYF.